This T cell receptor (beta chain) was captured by sequencing in a study of cytomegalovirus exposure and HLA in healthy donors. Study at large: Genotyping of 430 or so donors showed that around 86% belonged to the Caucasian-associated ancestry cluster. Findings of the study overall: A missense variant in DCLRE1C was later tied to TCR beta V- and J-gene trimming. A later analysis by the authors found several of the most significant clusters apparently linked to common viral pathogens.

V gave up 3 bases and J gave up 2 bases, with 10 bases separating them. This CDR3 has 14 amino acids. In germline, CDR1 is SGHVS, CDR2 FNYEAQ. These donors counted as nominally healthy when sampled, but unrecorded immune exposures were likely. In regard to this clone: Its antigen is still unknown.

13 Jbeta primers and 60 Vbeta primers were used for the PCR. Assay: immunoSEQ multiplex PCR; the TCRdb copy retains only in-frame clones and omits some. The table shows 150,000 or so clones, with roughly 79% occurring only once. Sequencing was carried out using PBMCs. V usage is TRBV7-6 and J usage is TRBJ2-5; D not resolved. This clonotype was obtained from a man in his forties or fifties in good health and CMV-seropositive. CDR3 coding DNA: TGTGCCAGCAGCTTCGGAAGCGCTCAAGAGACCCAGTACTTC. Protein sequence: CASSFGSAQETQYF.